Shown below are 19 T cell receptor beta chains from a single sample sequenced in a study of OX40 agonist ivuxolimab in advanced cancers. Generated by immunoSEQ multiplex PCR, the TCRdb table keeps only in-frame clones and is missing some. The sample lists 7,500 to 10,000 clones, 70% to 90% seen once, with over 10% in the top ten. Sample: CD4+ or CD8+ T cells sorted from blood, taken in a trial of the OX40 agonist ivuxolimab. The receptors here all came from an adult with an advanced solid tumor such as melanoma, head and neck, liver or kidney cancer.

The chain is built from TRBV18 and TRBJ2-5, with 7 positions matching TRBD1. The CDR3 contains 13 residues. From germline, CDR1 is KGHSH and CDR2 LQKENI. V lost 8 bases to trimming and J lost 5 bases; unmatched junction nucleotides: 8. In DNA, the CDR3 is TGTGCCAGCGGTCGACAGGGCGGGGAGACCCAGTACTTC. This codes for CASGRQGGETQYF.

The chain is built from TRBV6-6 and TRBJ1-4, with a possible D match to TRBD1 (6 bases). Looked up from germline, CDR1 is MNHNY and CDR2 is SVGAGI (reference sequence). The CDR3 length is 16 residues. The V end was cut by 2 bases, the J end by 8 bases, with 18 bases between. The DNA for the CDR3 is TGTGCCAGCAGTTACCGCCCCGTGGGGGGCGGGGAAAAACTGTTTTTT. Encoded protein: CASSYRPVGGGEKLFF.

This chain joins TRBV19 and TRBJ2-7; tentative D call: TRBD2 (5 bases). V shed 8 bases and J shed 2 bases, with 13 bases lying between them. There are 13 residues in the CDR3. Germline assignment: CDR1 LNHDA and CDR2 SQIVND (reference sequence). CDR3 region: CASSDSGPYEQYF. In nucleotides, the CDR3 is TGTGCCAGTTCGGACTCTGGCCCCTACGAGCAGTACTTC.

The V and J genes are TRBV6-1 and TRBJ2-7, with a weak D call TRBD2 (5 bases). V was trimmed by 8 bases and J by 7 bases, leaving 18 bases between them. The CDR3 has 13 residues. The germline CDR1 and CDR2 sequences are MNHNS and SASEGT. The CDR3 region has the DNA TGTGCCAGCGGGCGGGCGGCGGAGCGAGAGCAGTACTTC. It yields the protein CASGRAAEREQYF.

The chain has TRBV29-1 and TRBJ2-1, with a tentative D call TRBD1 (5 bases). The CDR3 sequence is 13 residues long. Trimming took 7 bases from V and 6 from J, leaving 16 bases between them. The germline CDR1 and CDR2 sequences are SQVTM and ANQGSEA. CDR3: CSARRGQGNEQFF. As DNA, the CDR3 is TGCAGCGCCCGAAGAGGTCAGGGCAATGAGCAGTTCTTC.

V gene TRBV5-8 combines with J gene TRBJ2-7; D is unclear. Trimming shortened V by 2 bases and J by 2 bases, and 14 bases separated the two germline ends. Germline V gives CDR1 SGHTS, CDR2 YDEGEE. CDR3 length equals 15 residues. CDR3: CASSLLDGRTYEQYF. The CDR3 DNA is TGTGCCAGCAGCTTATTAGACGGACGAACCTACGAGCAGTACTTC.

This clone was counted a single time. This sequence joins TRBV28 and TRBJ1-2, with no clear D. Trimming left V 2 bases short and J 4 bases short, with 11 bases between. Germline V lookup: CDR1 MDHEN, CDR2 SYDVKM. The CDR3 spans 14 residues. DNA for the CDR3: TGTGCCAGCAGTTTAAGTACACCGCCCTATGGCTACACCTTC. Amino acids: CASSLSTPPYGYTF.

The chain joins TRBV4-2 to TRBJ2-3; 8 bases fit TRBD2. CDR3 size: 15 residues. V dropped 1 base and J dropped 8; count of bases not matched to a gene: 8. Germline assignment: CDR1 LGHNA and CDR2 YNFKEQ. The CDR3 sequence is CASSQAASGSGTQYF. CDR3 in DNA: TGTGCCAGCAGCCAAGCCGCCAGCGGGAGTGGTACGCAGTATTTT.

V is TRBV4-1 and J is TRBJ2-1; unclear D gene. Looked up from germline, CDR1 is MGHRA and CDR2 is YSYEKL. The CDR3 contains 15 residues. Between the trimmed V and J ends, which lost 4 bases and 3 bases, there was a span of 13 bases. The chain's CDR3 is CASSPGGLDYNEQFF. As DNA, the CDR3 is TGCGCCAGCAGCCCAGGTGGCTTAGACTACAATGAGCAGTTCTTC.

The chain combines TRBV2 with TRBJ2-7; 7 nucleotides match TRBD2. CDR1 is SNHLY and CDR2 is FYNNEI in the germline V gene. CDR3 size: 16 residues. The J segment lost 4 bases and the V segment lost 1 base, leaving 10 bases of the junction unmatched. For the CDR3, the DNA is TGTGCCAGCAGTGAAGAGGAAGCGGGGCTGTCGTACGAGCAGTACTTC. Translation: CASSEEEAGLSYEQYF.

This chain links TRBV11-2 with TRBJ1-3, with 8 bases that match TRBD1. The ends lost 5 bases at V and 0 bases at J; junction bases unmatched: 3. CDR1 and CDR2 from the germline V gene are SGHAT and FQNNGV. This CDR3 is built from 15 residues. CDR3 in amino acids: CASSPGQGSGNTIYF. The DNA for the CDR3 is TGTGCCAGCAGCCCCGGACAGGGCTCTGGAAACACCATATATTTT. Supplemented by reference TRBV11-2 and TRBJ1-3, the full variable domain reads EAGVAQSPRYKIIEKRQSVAFWCNPISGHATLYWYQQILGQGPKLLIQFQNNGVVDDSQLPKDRFSAERLKGVDSTLKIQPAKLEDSAVYLCASSPGQGSGNTIYFGEGSWLTVV.

The chain has TRBV9 and TRBJ2-1; D unclear. Germline CDR1 SGDLS, CDR2 YYNGEE. CDR3 length: 15 residues. The ends were cut back, 0 bases at V and 6 bases at J, with 13 bases in the middle. The CDR3 DNA sequence: TGTGCCAGCAGCGTAGGGCCCCAAGGCGGCAATGAGCAGTTCTTC. Its translation: CASSVGPQGGNEQFF. Supplemented by reference TRBV9 and TRBJ2-1, the full variable domain reads DSGVTQTPKHLITATGQRVTLRCSPRSGDLSVYWYQQSLDQGLQFLIQYYNGEERAKGNILERFSAQQFPDLHSELNLSSLELGDSALYFCASSVGPQGGNEQFFGPGTRLTVL.

The chain couples TRBV29-1 to TRBJ2-1; 11 bases map to TRBD2. Per germline, CDR1 SQVTM and CDR2 ANQGSEA. The CDR3 is 14 residues long. V shed 6 bases, J shed 10 bases, and the junction held 11 bases outside the gene matches. The CDR3 DNA reads TGCAGCGTGGACCAACTAGCGGGAGTAGGGGAGCAGTTCTTC. Its translation: CSVDQLAGVGEQFF.

V usage is TRBV5-1 and J usage is TRBJ1-1; 8 bases match TRBD1. The CDR3 runs 16 residues. V trimming: 1 base; J trimming: 2 bases; junction bases outside the gene matches: 7. Germline CDR1 reads SGHRS; CDR2 reads YFSETQ. The CDR3 is CASSLTPGQANTEAFF. The CDR3 DNA reads as TGCGCCAGCAGCTTGACACCGGGACAGGCCAACACTGAAGCTTTCTTT.

The chain employs TRBV30 and TRBJ1-2; D might be TRBD1 (6 bases). V gave up 0 bases and J gave up 8 bases, with 7 bases separating them. Germline V gene lookup returns CDR1 GTSNPN and CDR2 SVGIG (reference sequence). The CDR3 consists of 11 residues. This CDR3 reads CAWSVGGGYTF. DNA of the CDR3: TGTGCCTGGAGTGTAGGGGGGGGCTACACCTTC.

In this sample, this clone turned up once. Other DNA sequences from this sample encode an identical CDR3 as well. J is TRBJ2-7 and V is TRBV10-3; D not resolved. This CDR3 spans 13 amino acids. Germline loops: CDR1 ENHRY, CDR2 SYGVKD. V dropped 4 bases and J dropped 5 bases, with 12 bases sitting between them. The CDR3 region has the DNA TGTGCCATCAGTGTCAGTCAAGGCGACGAGCAGTACTTC. Residues: CAISVSQGDEQYF.

Notes on this clone: Other DNA sequences from this sample encode an identical CDR3 as well. The CDR3 DNA sequence: TGTGCCAGCAGTTTATACGGGTATCAGCCCCAGCATTTT. It encodes CASSLYGYQPQHF. V usage is TRBV28 and J usage is TRBJ1-5; D is undetermined. Between the trimmed V and J ends, which lost 1 base and 5 bases, there was a span of 6 bases. The CDR3 runs to 13 residues. The germline gives CDR1 MDHEN, CDR2 SYDVKM.

The rearrangement uses TRBV10-3 and TRBJ1-2; D is unclear. The V end was cut by 2 bases, the J end by 9 bases, with 7 bases between. CDR1 ENHRY and CDR2 SYGVKD come from the germline V gene. CDR3 length: 11 amino acids. CDR3 nucleotide sequence: TGTGCCATCAGTGAGGGCAGGAGCTACACCTTC. Its protein product is CAISEGRSYTF.

This chain links TRBV28 with TRBJ1-1, with D unresolved. Germline CDR1 is MDHEN and CDR2 is SYDVKM. This CDR3 is 15 amino acids long. Trimming took off 1 base at V and 0 bases at J, with 9 bases between the two ends. This CDR3 reads CASSLYGQLNTEAFF. In DNA, the CDR3 is TGTGCCAGCAGTTTATACGGCCAGTTGAACACTGAAGCTTTCTTT.